This TCR beta chain is from a study of breast tumors, draining lymph nodes, adjacent tissues. Concerning this clonotype itself: Possible read error: a much larger clone is one base away.

The lymph nodes were axillary draining lymph nodes from breast cancer patients. TCRdb recomputed calls from the multiplex PCR reads with MiXCR, one row per CDR3 protein. This table has some 130,000 distinct CDR3 sequences, 20% to 25% appearing once. The germline CDR1 and CDR2 sequences are KGHDR and SFDVKD. The CDR3 has 10 residues. Sequencing was carried out using axillary lymph node tissue. The genes are TRBV24-1 and TRBJ1-6; D is ambiguous. This receptor was identified in a female donor with breast cancer. Some clones in this sample may be carry-over from other donors' samples. CDR3 loop: CATSCSSLHF. DNA for the CDR3: TGTGCCACCTCGTGTTCATCCCTCCACTTT.